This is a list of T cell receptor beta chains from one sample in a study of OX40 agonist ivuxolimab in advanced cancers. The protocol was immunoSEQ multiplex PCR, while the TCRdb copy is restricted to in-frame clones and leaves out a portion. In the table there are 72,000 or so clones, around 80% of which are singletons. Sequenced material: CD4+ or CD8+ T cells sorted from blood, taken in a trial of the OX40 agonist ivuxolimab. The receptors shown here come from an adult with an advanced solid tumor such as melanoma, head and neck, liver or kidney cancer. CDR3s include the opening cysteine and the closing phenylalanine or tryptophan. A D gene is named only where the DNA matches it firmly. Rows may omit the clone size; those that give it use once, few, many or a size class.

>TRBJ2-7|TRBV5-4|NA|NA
CASSLGAAYEQYF
TGTGCCAGCAGCTTGGGGGCGGCCTACGAGCAGTACTTC
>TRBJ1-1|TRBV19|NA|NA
CASKGGVTEAFF
TGTGCCAGTAAGGGGGGAGTCACTGAAGCTTTCTTT
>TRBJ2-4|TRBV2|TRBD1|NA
CASSKTGTGLAKNIQYF
TGTGCCAGCAGCAAAACCGGGACAGGACTAGCCAAAAACATTCAGTACTTC
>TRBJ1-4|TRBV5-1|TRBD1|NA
CASSLAGTGQGEKLFF
TGCGCCAGCAGCTTGGCCGGGACAGGCCAAGGTGAAAAACTGTTTTTT
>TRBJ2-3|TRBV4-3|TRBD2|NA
CASSLASGRALDTQYF
TGCGCCAGCAGCCTAGCTAGCGGGAGGGCCTTAGATACGCAGTATTTT
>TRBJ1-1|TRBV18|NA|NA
CASSRPGGGVNTEAFF
TGTGCCAGCTCACGCCCGGGAGGGGGGGTGAACACTGAAGCTTTCTTT
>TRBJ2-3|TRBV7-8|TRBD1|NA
CASSFFLTGANTDTQYF
TGTGCCAGCAGCTTCTTCCTCACAGGGGCCAACACAGATACGCAGTATTTT
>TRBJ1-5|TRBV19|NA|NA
CASRALNQPQHF
TGTGCCAGTAGGGCCCTAAATCAGCCCCAGCATTTT
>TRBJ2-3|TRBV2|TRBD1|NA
CARQGSSTDTQYF
TGTGCCAGACAGGGGTCTAGCACAGATACGCAGTATTTT
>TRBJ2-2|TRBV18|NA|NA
CASSPPSQGNGELFF
TGTGCCAGCTCACCACCGTCCCAGGGAAACGGGGAGCTGTTTTTT
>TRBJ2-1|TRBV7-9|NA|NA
CASSYGLNEQFF
TGTGCCAGCAGTTACGGGCTCAATGAGCAGTTCTTC
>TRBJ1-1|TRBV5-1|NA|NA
CASSLAENTEAFF
TGCGCCAGCAGCTTGGCGGAGAACACTGAAGCTTTCTTT
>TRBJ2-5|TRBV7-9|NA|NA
CASSLIGAKETQYF
TGTGCCAGCAGCTTAATCGGGGCAAAGGAGACCCAGTACTTC
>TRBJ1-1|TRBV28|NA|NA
CATEGLWNTEAFF
TGTGCCACGGAAGGGTTGTGGAACACTGAAGCTTTCTTT
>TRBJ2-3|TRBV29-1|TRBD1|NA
CSVETSGTGTQYF
TGCAGCGTTGAAACCTCAGGGACAGGCACGCAGTATTTT
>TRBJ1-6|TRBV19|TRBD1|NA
CASSWDRENSPLHF
TGTGCCAGCTCCTGGGACAGGGAAAATTCACCCCTCCACTTT
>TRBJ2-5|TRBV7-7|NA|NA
CASSLTSQQETQYF
TGTGCCAGCAGCTTGACTAGTCAGCAGGAGACCCAGTACTTC
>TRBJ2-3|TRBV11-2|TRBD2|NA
CASSFYRLAGTDTQYF
TGTGCCAGCAGCTTCTATAGGCTAGCGGGCACAGATACGCAGTATTTT
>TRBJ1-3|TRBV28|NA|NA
CASSLPESSGNTIYF
TGTGCCAGCAGTTTACCAGAAAGCTCTGGAAACACCATATATTTT
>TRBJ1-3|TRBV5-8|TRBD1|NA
CASRSRQGYSGNTIYF
TGTGCCAGCAGATCGCGACAGGGTTACTCTGGAAACACCATATATTTT
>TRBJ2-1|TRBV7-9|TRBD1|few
CASSLGQGRHNEQFF
TGTGCCAGCAGCCTCGGACAGGGTAGGCACAATGAGCAGTTCTTC
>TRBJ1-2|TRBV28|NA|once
CASSLRNYGYTF
TGTGCCAGCAGTTTGCGGAACTATGGCTACACCTTC
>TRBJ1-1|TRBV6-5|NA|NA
CASSTPGGGTEAFF
TGTGCCAGCAGTACCCCCGGGGGGGGGACTGAAGCTTTCTTT
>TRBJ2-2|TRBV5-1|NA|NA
CASSLFRETGELFF
TGCGCCAGCAGCTTGTTTCGGGAGACCGGGGAGCTGTTTTTT
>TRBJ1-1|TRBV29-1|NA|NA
CSVEMGQGGGTEAFF
TGCAGCGTTGAAATGGGGCAGGGAGGGGGCACTGAAGCTTTCTTT
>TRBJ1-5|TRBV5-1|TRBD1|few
CASSSTGAENQPQHF
TGCGCCAGCAGCTCAACAGGGGCCGAAAATCAGCCCCAGCATTTT
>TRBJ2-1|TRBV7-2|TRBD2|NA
CASRLTSGSNNEQFF
TGTGCCAGCAGGCTGACTAGCGGGAGTAATAATGAGCAGTTCTTC
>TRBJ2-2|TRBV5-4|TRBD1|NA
CASSTQGARTGELFF
TGTGCCAGCAGCACCCAGGGGGCGAGAACCGGGGAGCTGTTTTTT
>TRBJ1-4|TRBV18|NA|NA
CASSPPNRGPGNEKLFF
TGTGCCAGCTCACCACCGAACCGCGGGCCTGGTAATGAAAAACTGTTTTTT
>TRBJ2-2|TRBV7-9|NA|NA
CASSLLPSLNTGELFF
TGTGCCAGCAGCTTACTCCCTAGTCTGAACACCGGGGAGCTGTTTTTT
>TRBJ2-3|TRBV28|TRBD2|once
CATGGDTDTQYF
TGTGCCACTGGGGGGGATACAGATACGCAGTATTTT
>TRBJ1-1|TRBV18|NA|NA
CASSGAGGRTEAFF
TGTGCCAGCTCCGGAGCGGGGGGACGAACTGAAGCTTTCTTT
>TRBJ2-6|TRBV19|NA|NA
CASSTLYRGGGSGANVLTF
TGTGCCAGTAGTACCTTGTACAGGGGAGGAGGCTCTGGGGCCAACGTCCTGACTTTC
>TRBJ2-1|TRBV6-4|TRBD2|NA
CASSEGTLAGTYNEQFF
TGTGCCAGCAGTGAGGGGACCCTAGCGGGGACCTACAATGAGCAGTTCTTC
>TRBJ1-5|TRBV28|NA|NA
CASSSPRGSNQPQHF
TGTGCCAGCAGCTCACCCCGGGGTAGCAATCAGCCCCAGCATTTT
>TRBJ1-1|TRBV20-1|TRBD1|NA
CSAFRDREAFF
TGCAGTGCTTTCCGGGACAGGGAAGCTTTCTTT
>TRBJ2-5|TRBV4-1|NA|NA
CASSQELGSETQYF
TGCGCCAGCAGCCAAGAGCTGGGGAGCGAGACCCAGTACTTC
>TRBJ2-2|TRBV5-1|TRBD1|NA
CASSFRQGANTGELFF
TGCGCCAGCAGCTTCCGACAGGGGGCGAACACCGGGGAGCTGTTTTTT
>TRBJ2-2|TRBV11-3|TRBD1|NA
CASSDVGQAVPSSGELFF
TGTGCCAGCAGCGACGTGGGACAGGCGGTACCTTCTAGCGGGGAGCTGTTTTTT
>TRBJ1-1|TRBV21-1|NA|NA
CASKTRTPPTEAFF
TGTGCCAGCAAGACTCGGACACCACCCACTGAAGCTTTCTTT
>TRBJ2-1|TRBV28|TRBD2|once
CASSRAGTNEQFF
TGTGCCAGCAGTCGAGCGGGAACAAATGAGCAGTTCTTC
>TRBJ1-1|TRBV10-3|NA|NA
CAILQNTEAFF
TGTGCCATCTTGCAGAACACTGAAGCTTTCTTT
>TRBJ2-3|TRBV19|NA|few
CASKARDTQYF
TGTGCCAGTAAAGCGCGAGATACGCAGTATTTT
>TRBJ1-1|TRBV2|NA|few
CASTVPNTEAFF
TGTGCCTCAACAGTACCGAACACTGAAGCTTTCTTT
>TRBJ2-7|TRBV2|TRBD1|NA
CASRFPGQGAGEQYF
TGTGCCAGCAGGTTCCCGGGACAGGGGGCGGGCGAGCAGTACTTC
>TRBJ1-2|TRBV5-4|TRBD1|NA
CASSLAAGGAHYGYTF
TGTGCCAGCAGCTTGGCTGCAGGGGGCGCGCACTATGGCTACACCTTC
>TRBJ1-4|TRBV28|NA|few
CATRTPTNEKLFF
TGTGCCACGCGGACCCCAACTAATGAAAAACTGTTTTTT
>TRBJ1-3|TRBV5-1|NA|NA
CASRDEGSGNTIYF
TGCGCCAGCAGGGACGAGGGCTCTGGAAACACCATATATTTT
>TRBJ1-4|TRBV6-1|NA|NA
CASSESGTSSEKLFF
TGTGCCAGCAGTGAAAGCGGCACTTCTTCGGAAAAACTGTTTTTT
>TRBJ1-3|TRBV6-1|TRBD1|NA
CASGTGFGNTIYF
TGTGCCAGCGGGACAGGGTTTGGAAACACCATATATTTT
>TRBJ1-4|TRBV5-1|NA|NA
CASRGEKLFF
TGCGCCAGCCGGGGGGAAAAACTGTTTTTT